The 21 T cell receptor beta chains given below trace back to one sample, sequenced in a study of shared clonotypes between healthy human individuals. Assay used: immunoSEQ multiplex PCR; TCRdb lists only in-frame clones, some missing. There are approximately 980,000 clones in the sample; roughly 72% occur only once, and around 1.4% lies in the top ten. What was sequenced was memory CD4+ T cells sorted from blood. The subset: CD45RA-negative fraction. These receptors were obtained from a man aged 18-30 years in good health.

This clone appeared a few times. This chain uses TRBV2 with TRBJ1-1, with 10 bases that match TRBD1. Germline trimming cut 5 bases from V and 7 bases from J; bases unmatched to any gene: 1. Germline V gene sequence: CDR1 SNHLY, CDR2 FYNNEI. The CDR3 contains 12 residues. CDR3 sequence reads: CASSRDRGEAFF. The CDR3 nucleotides read TGTGCCAGCAGTAGGGACAGGGGTGAAGCTTTCTTT.

This chain joins TRBV27 and TRBJ2-6; 7 positions match TRBD1. Trimming at V came to 4 bases and at J to 4 bases, leaving 13 bases not matched to a gene. Germline loops: CDR1 MNHEY, CDR2 SMNVEV (reference sequence). The CDR3 loop spans 18 amino acids. The CDR3 coding sequence is TGTGCCAGCAGTTCAGCTTTAACGGGACAGCCCGGGGCCAACGTCCTGACTTTC. As protein: CASSSALTGQPGANVLTF.

V usage is TRBV7-9 and J usage is TRBJ1-1; D is ambiguous. Germline CDR1 is SEHNR and CDR2 is FQNEAQ (reference sequence). Trimming left V 3 bases short and J 5 bases short, with 10 bases between. This CDR3 region has 13 residues. This CDR3 is CASSFARRTEAFF. The CDR3 nucleotides read TGTGCCAGCAGCTTTGCCAGGCGGACTGAAGCTTTCTTT. Based on the CDR3 plus reference TRBV7-9 and TRBJ1-1, the full variable domain is DTGVSQNPRHKITKRGQNVTFRCDPISEHNRLYWYRQTLGQGPEFLTYFQNEAQLEKSRLLSDRFSAERPKGSFSTLEIQRTEQGDSAMYLCASSFARRTEAFFGQGTRLTVV.

The V gene is TRBV2, the J gene TRBJ2-1; D may be TRBD2 (6 bases). Germline CDR1 reads SNHLY; CDR2 reads FYNNEI. Trimming removed 6 bases at V and 2 bases at J, with 11 bases between. The CDR3 is 14 residues long. The CDR3 loop is CASRERVAYNEQFF. The DNA of the CDR3 is TGTGCCAGCAGGGAGCGGGTGGCCTACAATGAGCAGTTCTTC. Supplemented by reference TRBV2 and TRBJ2-1, the full variable domain reads EPEVTQTPSHQVTQMGQEVILRCVPISNHLYFYWYRQILGQKVEFLVSFYNNEISEKSEIFDDQFSVERPDGSNFTLKIRSTKLEDSAMYFCASRERVAYNEQFFGPGTRLTVL.

The genes are TRBV7-6 and TRBJ2-7; D is uncertain. Trimming cost V 1 base and J 5 bases, with 15 bases left between them. Germline V CDR1 and CDR2: SGHVS, FNYEAQ. The length of the CDR3 is 15 residues. CDR3: CASSLGAALGNEQYF. The CDR3 DNA is TGTGCCAGCAGCTTAGGGGCCGCTCTCGGCAACGAGCAGTACTTC.

The rearrangement uses TRBV6-1 and TRBJ1-2, with 10 bases aligning to TRBD1. The CDR3 is 15 residues long. Germline CDR1 reads MNHNS; CDR2 reads SASEGT. Unmatched junction bases numbered 7, after V lost 5 bases and J lost 4 bases. Written as DNA, the CDR3 is TGTGCCAGCAGTAACCGGGACAGGGGACCCTATGGCTACACCTTC. Translated: CASSNRDRGPYGYTF.

The V call is TRBV4-1, the J call TRBJ1-6; weak D call: TRBD1 (6 bases). Germline CDR1 is MGHRA and CDR2 is YSYEKL. This CDR3 region has 18 residues. Trimming cost V 4 bases and J 0 bases, with 16 bases left between them. The DNA of the CDR3 is TGCGCCAGCAGCCGTAGAGGTCCAGGGGACTCCTATAATTCACCCCTCCACTTT. As protein: CASSRRGPGDSYNSPLHF.

The chain is built from TRBV4-1 and TRBJ2-7; perhaps TRBD2 as D (6 bases). The V and J ends lost 1 base and 2 bases respectively, with 15 bases between them. Per the germline V gene, CDR1 is MGHRA and CDR2 is YSYEKL. This CDR3 spans 16 amino acids. The CDR3 bases are TGCGCCAGCAGCCAAGGAAGCGGGTTGGGGACCTACGAGCAGTACTTC. The encoded protein is CASSQGSGLGTYEQYF.

The chain has TRBV4-1 and TRBJ1-2; no clear D gene. CDR1 is MGHRA, CDR2 YSYEKL, per germline. Trimming removed 0 bases at V and 4 bases at J, with 12 bases between. The CDR3 sequence is 15 residues long. The CDR3 region has the DNA TGCGCCAGCAGCCAAGATAGAGGAGCATTCTATGGCTACACCTTC. Its translation: CASSQDRGAFYGYTF.

The chain couples TRBV28 to TRBJ1-4; the match to TRBD1 covers 7 bases. V shed 5 bases and J 0 bases; nucleotides not matched to a gene: 9. Germline-derived CDR1 and CDR2 are MDHEN and SYDVKM. There are 17 residues in the CDR3. The CDR3 here is CASSPGTAVATNEKLFF. CDR3 nucleotides: TGTGCCAGCAGTCCAGGGACAGCTGTTGCAACTAATGAAAAACTGTTTTTT.

The chain uses TRBV5-5 and TRBJ1-5; 9 positions match TRBD1. The CDR3 consists of 18 residues. Germline lookup yields CDR1 SGHKS and CDR2 YYEKEE (reference sequence). V shed 4 bases and J 5 bases; nucleotides not matched to a gene: 16. CDR3 sequence: CASSPGTGGAIGYQPQHF. CDR3 bases: TGTGCCAGCAGCCCCGGCACAGGGGGCGCGATAGGATATCAGCCCCAGCATTTT. Looking up the rest from reference TRBV5-5 and TRBJ1-5 gives the full variable domain: DAGVTQSPTHLIKTRGQQVTLRCSPISGHKSVSWYQQVLGQGPQFIFQYYEKEERGRGNFPDRFSARQFPNYSSELNVNALLLGDSALYLCASSPGTGGAIGYQPQHFGDGTRLSIL.

The chain is built from TRBV18 and TRBJ2-7; 7 nucleotides agree with TRBD1. The CDR3 contains 14 residues. V lost 2 bases to trimming and J lost 6 bases; unmatched junction nucleotides: 7. CDR1 and CDR2 (germline): KGHSH, LQKENI. The CDR3 DNA reads TGTGCCAGCTCACCAGTCGACAGGGTAGGCGAGCAGTACTTC. Its translation: CASSPVDRVGEQYF.

Concerning this clone: Since no conserved phenylalanine or tryptophan closes the CDR3, a read error is the likely cause. Because the CDR3's place on the DNA is in doubt, the DNA is left out and the CDR3 is given as listed by TCRdb. CDR3 in amino acids: CASSLGREC. The rearrangement links TRBV5-1 to TRBJ2-7. The germline V gene encodes CDR1 SGHRS and CDR2 YFSETQ. The CDR3 length equals 9 residues, ends included.

The V gene is TRBV5-1, the J gene TRBJ2-6; D remains unclear. The CDR3 has 16 amino acids. V was trimmed by 3 bases and J by 4 bases, leaving 14 bases between them. Germline V gives CDR1 SGHRS, CDR2 YFSETQ. The CDR3 reads CASSYQWGTGANVLTF. The DNA for the CDR3 is TGCGCCAGCAGCTACCAATGGGGTACCGGGGCCAACGTCCTGACTTTC. Supplemented by reference TRBV5-1 and TRBJ2-6, the full variable domain reads KAGVTQTPRYLIKTRGQQVTLSCSPISGHRSVSWYQQTPGQGLQFLFEYFSETQRNKGNFPGRFSGRQFSNSRSEMNVSTLELGDSALYLCASSYQWGTGANVLTFGAGSRLTVL.

The V gene is TRBV7-2, the J gene TRBJ1-6; the D is unclear. V gave up 2 bases and J gave up 7 bases, with 6 bases separating them. Germline CDR1 reads SGHTA; CDR2 reads FQGNSA. CDR3 length: 13 residues. The CDR3 sequence is CASSLNYNSPLHF. CDR3 DNA sequence: TGTGCCAGCAGCTTAAACTACAATTCACCCCTCCACTTT.

The chain carries TRBV6-9 and TRBJ1-5; D remains ambiguous. Trimming pared 6 bases from V and 7 bases from J, leaving 13 bases between. Germline V gene data show CDR1 as MNHGY and CDR2 as SVAAGI. The CDR3 spans 13 residues. The CDR3 DNA reads as TGTGCCAGCAGCCCCCTCGGTGGCCAGCCCCAGCATTTT. Translation gives CASSPLGGQPQHF.

In its sample, this clone was seen once. The chain is built from TRBV30 and TRBJ1-1, with a weak D call TRBD1 (5 bases). The germline V gene encodes CDR1 GTSNPN and CDR2 SVGIG (reference sequence). This CDR3 is built from 13 residues. Deletions cut 4 bases from V and 5 bases from J, with 14 bases between. The CDR3, as DNA: TGTGCCTGGAAAAACGGGGGGAGGACTGAAGCTTTCTTT. Its protein is CAWKNGGRTEAFF.

The V gene is TRBV9, the J gene TRBJ2-7; 7 bases line up with TRBD1. This CDR3 spans 15 amino acids. The germline V gene has CDR1 SGDLS and CDR2 YYNGEE. J gave up 5 bases and V 2 bases, and 10 bases lay outside the gene matches. CDR3 sequence: CASSVTQGPGNEQYF. In DNA, the CDR3 is TGTGCCAGCAGCGTTACACAGGGGCCCGGGAACGAGCAGTACTTC. The variable domain in full, with the rest retrieved from reference TRBV9 and TRBJ2-7, is DSGVTQTPKHLITATGQRVTLRCSPRSGDLSVYWYQQSLDQGLQFLIQYYNGEERAKGNILERFSAQQFPDLHSELNLSSLELGDSALYFCASSVTQGPGNEQYFGPGTRLTVT.

The chain joins TRBV5-1 to TRBJ2-5; D is unresolved. The CDR3 runs 13 residues. Germline V gene sequence: CDR1 SGHRS, CDR2 YFSETQ. The V and J ends lost 2 bases and 2 bases respectively, with 7 bases between them. The CDR3 coding sequence is TGCGCCAGCAGCTTTGTACAGCAAGAGACCCAGTACTTC. Translating it yields CASSFVQQETQYF.

This chain uses TRBV7-9 with TRBJ2-7; 11 bases align to TRBD2. The CDR3 loop spans 19 amino acids. J gave up 2 bases and V 2 bases, and 14 bases lay outside the gene matches. From germline, CDR1 is SEHNR and CDR2 FQNEAQ (reference sequence). The CDR3 DNA reads as TGTGCCAGCAGCTTAACTGGGCTAGCGGGAGGTATTCGCCCCTACGAGCAGTACTTC. It translates to CASSLTGLAGGIRPYEQYF.

V is TRBV6-1 and J is TRBJ2-7; D possibly uses TRBD1 or TRBD2 (5 bases each). This CDR3 is 15 amino acids long. V lost 7 bases to trimming and J lost 0 bases, with 16 bases between them. The germline gives CDR1 MNHNS, CDR2 SASEGT. DNA of the CDR3: TGTGCCAGCATCCGAGGGGCTTTCTACTCCTACGAGCAGTACTTC. This codes for CASIRGAFYSYEQYF.